This T cell receptor (beta chain) was identified in a study of a mutant IDH1 vaccine in newly diagnosed glioma. Study context: Mean patient age was approximately 39 years; around 62% were male and approximately 38% female.

Clones were read by immunoSEQ multiplex PCR, and TCRdb kept only the in-frame ones, dropping some. The sample contains about 77,000 clones, more than 80% of which appear only once. Study results and limitations: Alterations occurring in top peripheral T cell clonotypes seemed unrelated to pseudoprogression.

The time point denotes: week 23, last vaccination. Doses comprised 300 ug of mutant IDH1 20-mer peptide each, plus topical imiquimod. V dropped 2 bases and J dropped 5 bases, with 8 bases sitting between them. The germline V gene encodes CDR1 SEHNR and CDR2 FQNEAQ (reference sequence). The CDR3 consists of 13 residues. Comment on this clone: Its antigen is undetermined.

The input for sequencing was PBMCs, taken from a glioma patient whose treatment included an IDH1 peptide vaccine. The source is a woman in her fifties or sixties with glioma. This chain joins TRBV7-9 and TRBJ2-3, with D tentatively TRBD2 (6 bases). CDR3 in amino acids: CASSLLGGDTQYF. The CDR3, as DNA: TGTGCCAGCAGCTTATTGGGGGGAGATACGCAGTATTTT.